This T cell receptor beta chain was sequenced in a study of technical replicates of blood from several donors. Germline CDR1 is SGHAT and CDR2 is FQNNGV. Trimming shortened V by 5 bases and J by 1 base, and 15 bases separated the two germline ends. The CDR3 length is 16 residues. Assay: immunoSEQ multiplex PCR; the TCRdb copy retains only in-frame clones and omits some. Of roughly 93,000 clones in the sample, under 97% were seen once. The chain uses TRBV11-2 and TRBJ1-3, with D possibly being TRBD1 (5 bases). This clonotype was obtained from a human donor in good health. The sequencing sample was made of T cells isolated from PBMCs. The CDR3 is CASSPDGRGSGNTIYF. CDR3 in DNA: TGTGCCAGCAGCCCAGATGGTCGGGGGTCTGGAAACACCATATATTTT.